These 17 T cell receptor beta chains share one sample of origin, sequenced in a study of blood T cell repertoires in COVID-19. Profiling relied on immunoSEQ multiplex PCR, and the TCRdb table lists in-frame clones only, not all of them. The sample contains some 97,000 clones, over 75% of which appear only once. Sequenced: peripheral blood. These receptors were taken from a young man in a cohort sampled during active COVID-19.

The J gene is TRBJ2-7, the V gene TRBV7-2, with D maybe TRBD2 (7 bases). This CDR3 is 16 amino acids long. Trimming pared 7 bases from V and 3 bases from J, leaving 22 bases between. Per the germline V gene, CDR1 is SGHTA and CDR2 is FQGNSA. CDR3 region: CASTPTWGGGLYEQYF. CDR3 in DNA: TGTGCCAGCACCCCAACGTGGGGCGGGGGCCTCTACGAGCAGTACTTC.

The chain uses TRBV7-2 and TRBJ2-1; weak D call: TRBD1 (5 bases). The germline V and J ends were trimmed by 5 bases and 2 bases, with 16 bases remaining between them. This CDR3 comprises 16 residues. The germline V gene encodes CDR1 SGHTA and CDR2 FQGNSA. The CDR3 sequence: CASSLTTVAPYNEQFF. CDR3 DNA sequence: TGTGCCAGCAGCCTAACGACAGTGGCCCCCTACAATGAGCAGTTCTTC.

The chain joins TRBV27 to TRBJ1-6, with a tentative D call TRBD1 (5 bases). The CDR3 runs to 15 residues. The V end was cut by 7 bases, the J end by 10 bases, with 20 bases between. Germline-derived CDR1 and CDR2 are MNHEY and SMNVEV (reference sequence). This CDR3 reads CASNQEAGLGSPLHF. The CDR3 region has the DNA TGTGCCAGCAACCAAGAGGCGGGGCTTGGGTCACCCCTCCACTTT.

The rearrangement uses TRBV6-6 and TRBJ1-1; tentatively, D is TRBD1 (6 bases). This CDR3 region has 16 residues. V was trimmed by 8 bases and J by 6 bases, leaving 25 bases between them. Germline CDR1 MNHNY, CDR2 SVGAGI (reference sequence). CDR3 DNA sequence: TGTGCCAGCCAAAACAGGGTCGCCTCCGGGGCGGCTGAAGCTTTCTTT. Its translation: CASQNRVASGAAEAFF.

The chain employs TRBV27 and TRBJ2-7; the match to TRBD1 covers 7 bases. The CDR3 loop spans 13 amino acids. Trimming took 6 bases from V and 1 from J; bases not matched to a gene: 3. Germline CDR1 MNHEY, CDR2 SMNVEV (reference sequence). The CDR3 loop is CASRTTGSYEQYF. CDR3 nucleotide sequence: TGTGCCAGCAGAACGACAGGGTCCTACGAGCAGTACTTC.

The chain couples TRBV19 to TRBJ1-5; 11 bases map to TRBD1. With 5 bases clipped from V and 4 bases from J, the junction kept 4 bases outside the gene matches. CDR1 and CDR2 from the germline V gene are LNHDA and SQIVND (reference sequence). The CDR3 has 15 residues. The CDR3 region has the DNA TGTGCCAGTAGTGGGGACAGGGGGTGGAATCAGCCCCAGCATTTT. This translates into CASSGDRGWNQPQHF.

The V gene is TRBV19, the J gene TRBJ2-3, with a possible D match to TRBD1 (7 bases). CDR3 size: 16 residues. V was trimmed by 7 bases and J by 7 bases, leaving 24 bases between them. CDR1 LNHDA and CDR2 SQIVND come from the germline V gene (reference sequence). CDR3 DNA: TGTGCCAGTATGGAGATTGGGTCGGAGGGGGCATATACGCAGTATTTT. Encoded protein: CASMEIGSEGAYTQYF. Full variable domain (rest looked up from reference TRBV19 and TRBJ2-3): DGGITQSPKYLFRKEGQNVTLSCEQNLNHDAMYWYRQDPGQGLRLIYYSQIVNDFQKGDIAEGYSVSREKKESFPLTVTSAQKNPTAFYLCASMEIGSEGAYTQYFGPGTRLTVL.

The chain couples TRBV19 to TRBJ2-5, with D unclear. With 6 bases removed from V and 2 bases from J, the gap between germline ends came to 10 bases. The germline V gene encodes CDR1 LNHDA and CDR2 SQIVND (reference sequence). CDR3 size: 13 residues. CDR3 region: CASRSSIQETQYF. The CDR3 DNA reads as TGTGCCAGTAGGTCTAGTATTCAAGAGACCCAGTACTTC.

CDR3 amino acids: CATSDLGSGNNEQFF. The CDR3 DNA follows: TGTGCCACCAGTGATTTAGGGAGTGGAAACAATGAGCAGTTCTTC. The chain couples TRBV24-1 to TRBJ2-1, with D possibly matching TRBD2 (5 bases). The CDR3 is 15 amino acids. Germline lookup yields CDR1 KGHDR and CDR2 SFDVKD. V was trimmed by 1 base and J by 5 bases, leaving 11 bases between them.

The rearrangement joins TRBV7-8 to TRBJ1-4; 9 positions match TRBD1. Per germline, CDR1 SGHVS and CDR2 FQNEAQ. J gave up 6 bases and V 5 bases, and 10 bases lay outside the gene matches. This CDR3 contains 16 residues. The CDR3 nucleotides read TGTGCCAGCAGCCCCGGGACAGGGTATAGTGATGAAAAACTGTTTTTT. Translation gives CASSPGTGYSDEKLFF. The whole variable domain, filled in from reference TRBV7-8 and TRBJ1-4, reads GAGVSQSPRYKVAKRGQDVALRCDPISGHVSLFWYQQALGQGPEFLTYFQNEAQLDKSGLPSDRFFAERPEGSVSTLKIQRTQQEDSAVYLCASSPGTGYSDEKLFFGSGTQLSVL.

V gene TRBV6-6 combines with J gene TRBJ2-6; D call uncertain. Germline lookup yields CDR1 MNHNY and CDR2 SVGAGI (reference sequence). V lost 7 bases and J 4 bases, leaving 8 bases between the germline ends. The CDR3 is 13 residues long. CDR3 in DNA: TGTGCCAGCATACAGCCCGGGGCCAACGTCCTGACTTTC. It yields the protein CASIQPGANVLTF.

The chain has TRBV5-1 and TRBJ1-3; tentative D call: TRBD1 (5 bases). Germline V CDR1 and CDR2: SGHRS, YFSETQ. CDR3 length equals 12 residues. Trimming pared 2 bases from V and 8 bases from J, leaving 8 bases between. DNA for the CDR3: TGCGCCAGCAGCTTACCGGGGGACACCATATATTTT. The encoded protein is CASSLPGDTIYF.

The chain has TRBV19 and TRBJ2-3; D might be TRBD2 (6 bases). Trimming stripped 6 bases from V and 4 bases from J, with 11 bases between. Germline values: CDR1 LNHDA, CDR2 SQIVND (reference sequence). The CDR3 has 13 residues. The CDR3 here is CASSLGEADTQYF. The CDR3 nucleotides read TGTGCCAGTAGCCTTGGGGAGGCAGATACGCAGTATTTT.

The rearrangement links TRBV5-1 to TRBJ2-3, with 9 positions matching TRBD2. The CDR3 is 15 residues long. Germline lookup yields CDR1 SGHRS and CDR2 YFSETQ. After removal of 2 bases from V and 1 base from J, the junction contained 2 bases not matched to a gene. The CDR3 nucleotides are TGCGCCAGCAGCTTAGCGGGGGGACGCACAGATACGCAGTATTTT. Translation gives CASSLAGGRTDTQYF.

The chain combines TRBV2 with TRBJ1-2; 7 nucleotides line up with TRBD1. J gave up 5 bases and V 1 base, and 13 bases lay outside the gene matches. Germline-derived CDR1 and CDR2 are SNHLY and FYNNEI. This CDR3 is 17 amino acids long. The CDR3, as DNA: TGTGCCAGCAGTGAAGGGTTCATGACAGGGCTGAGGTATGGCTACACCTTC. It yields the protein CASSEGFMTGLRYGYTF.

The chain joins TRBV14 to TRBJ2-3, with D maybe TRBD1 (5 bases). Trimming removed 1 base from V and 0 bases from J, with 17 bases in between. Per germline, CDR1 SGHDN and CDR2 FVKESK. CDR3 size: 18 residues. CDR3 in amino acids: CASSQVYRSVSSTDTQYF. DNA for the CDR3: TGTGCCAGCAGCCAAGTGTACAGGAGCGTGTCTAGCACAGATACGCAGTATTTT.

The gene calls are TRBV5-4 and TRBJ2-1, with 7 positions matching TRBD2. Germline V gene lookup returns CDR1 SGHNT and CDR2 YYREEE (reference sequence). Trimming removed 0 bases from V and 9 bases from J; junction bases left unmatched: 0. CDR3 length: 12 amino acids. The CDR3 sequence is CASSLGEGEQFF. In DNA form, the CDR3 reads TGTGCCAGCAGCTTGGGGGAGGGTGAGCAGTTCTTC. The whole variable domain, remainder taken from reference TRBV5-4 and TRBJ2-1, is ETGVTQSPTHLIKTRGQQVTLRCSSQSGHNTVSWYQQALGQGPQFIFQYYREEENGRGNFPPRFSGLQFPNYSSELNVNALELDDSALYLCASSLGEGEQFFGPGTRLTVL.